The 2 T cell receptor beta chains listed next were all sequenced from one sample in a study of graft-versus-host responses after intestinal transplantation. Data came from immunoSEQ multiplex PCR; TCRdb stores just in-frame clones and leaves some out. Of over 100,000 clones in the sample, over 85% are singletons; the top ten hold approximately 0.22%. These receptors have no known antigen. The specimen comprised unstimulated CD4+ T cells sorted from spleen or lymph node cells, sampled before transplant. Receptor source: a human donor who was the organ donor for an intestinal transplant.

The chain couples TRBV6-6 to TRBJ2-3; D unresolved. Trimming removed 8 bases from V and 7 bases from J, with 10 bases in between. Germline V gene sequence: CDR1 MNHNY, CDR2 SVGAGI (reference sequence). The CDR3 spans 11 residues. The CDR3 DNA follows: TGTGCCAGCGGATTACTGCATACGCAGTATTTT. Encoded protein: CASGLLHTQYF.

This chain connects TRBV6-1 to TRBJ2-1; tentatively, D is TRBD2 (6 bases). The CDR3 loop spans 14 amino acids. Trimming left V 1 base short and J 6 bases short, with 10 bases between. The V gene's germline CDR1 is MNHNS and CDR2 SASEGT. Here the CDR3 reads CASSEGLAANEQFF. CDR3 DNA sequence: TGTGCCAGCAGTGAAGGTTTAGCGGCCAATGAGCAGTTCTTC.